Each of the 16 T cell receptor beta chains below was sequenced from the same sample in a study of T-cell reconstitution after alpha-beta-depleted transplantation in children. Preparation of the TCRbeta library used unique molecular identifiers. TCRdb re-called the PCR reads with MiXCR, one entry per CDR3 protein. The top ten clones hold approximately 4.7% of a sample with some 240,000 distinct CDR3 sequences, 9.7% of them seen once. Sample: PBMCs from the stem cell graft donor, taken from the stem cell graft. Receptors were obtained from a human donor who donated a stem cell graft to a child with SCID.

The rearrangement joins TRBV21-1 to TRBJ2-1; the D call TRBD1 from the table was never checked on the DNA. TRBV21-1 is noted as a pseudogene. The CDR3 is 15 residues long. This chain's CDR3 is CASGIGTGANNEQFF. The CDR3 DNA is TGTGCCAGCGGGATAGGGACAGGGGCCAACAATGAGCAGTTCTTC.

V gene TRBV5-6 combines with J gene TRBJ1-3; 8 bases line up with TRBD1. Looked up from germline, CDR1 is SGHDT and CDR2 is YYEEEE. V dropped 4 bases and J dropped 2; count of bases not matched to a gene: 14. The CDR3 has 18 amino acids. Here the CDR3 reads CASSPTIPTGATGNTIYF. The DNA for the CDR3 is TGTGCCAGCAGCCCGACCATCCCGACAGGGGCCACTGGAAACACCATATATTTT.

This clonotype appeared many times. The chain recombines TRBV7-9 with TRBJ2-3; D call uncertain. From germline, CDR1 is SEHNR and CDR2 FQNEAQ (reference sequence). This CDR3 comprises 14 residues. The V and J ends lost 3 bases and 0 bases respectively, with 7 bases between them. The CDR3 is CASSLTASTDTQYF. In nucleotides, the CDR3 is TGTGCCAGCAGCTTGACGGCTAGCACAGATACGCAGTATTTT.

To note about this clonotype: Since a much larger clone is just one base distant, this may be a read error. The chain joins TRBV7-3 to TRBJ1-1; D perhaps matches TRBD1 (5 bases). CDR1 SGHTA and CDR2 FQGTGA come from the germline V gene. V shed 2 bases and J shed 8 bases, with 18 bases lying between them. This CDR3 has 15 residues. As DNA, the CDR3 is TGTGCCAGCAGCTTACCTCGCAGGGAGCGCGGAGAAGCTTTCTTT. Translation gives CASSLPRRERGEAFF.

At least ten counts were recorded for this clonotype. The V call is TRBV20-1, the J call TRBJ2-2; 9 bases are shared with TRBD1. The trim removed 6 bases at V and 3 bases at J, leaving 5 bases unmatched. The CDR3 spans 14 residues. Germline V CDR1 and CDR2: DFQATT, SNEGSKA (reference sequence). CDR3 in amino acids: CSAMGQGDTGELFF. CDR3 bases: TGCAGTGCGATGGGACAGGGAGACACCGGGGAGCTGTTTTTT.

The table lists this clonotype with many counts. V and J are TRBV3-1 and TRBJ1-3; possible D gene TRBD1, 5 bases. The CDR3 is 14 amino acids. Trimming pared 6 bases from V and 0 bases from J, leaving 9 bases between. The V gene's germline CDR1 is LGHDT and CDR2 YNNKEL (reference sequence). The CDR3 is CASSRGGSGNTIYF. Here the CDR3 DNA reads TGTGCCAGCAGTCGCGGGGGCTCTGGAAACACCATATATTTT.

This clonotype was recorded many times. This rearrangement joins TRBV20-1 to TRBJ2-1; 8 bases align to TRBD2. Trimming removed 0 bases from V and 6 bases from J; junction bases left unmatched: 7. Per the germline V gene, CDR1 is DFQATT and CDR2 is SNEGSKA (reference sequence). This CDR3 is 15 amino acids long. DNA of the CDR3: TGCAGTGCTAGAGATTACCAGCGGGGGTTCAATGAGCAGTTCTTC. Residues: CSARDYQRGFNEQFF.

This clonotype was counted ten times or more. This sequence joins TRBV20-1 and TRBJ2-1; the match to TRBD2 covers 7 bases. In germline, CDR1 is DFQATT, CDR2 SNEGSKA (reference sequence). This CDR3 contains 14 residues. Losses at the gene ends were 2 bases for V and 7 bases for J; bases not matched to a gene: 8. CDR3 protein: CSARTGGGGNEQFF. CDR3 nucleotides: TGCAGTGCTAGAACCGGCGGGGGAGGGAATGAGCAGTTCTTC.

In this sample, this clonotype turned up many times. The chain has TRBV12-3 or TRBV12-4 and TRBJ2-5; D gene unclear. The V end was cut by 5 bases, the J end by 0 bases, with 13 bases between. The CDR3 consists of 15 residues. The CDR3 nucleotides are TGTGCCAGCAGTGACAAGAACTGGTACCAAGAGACCCAGTACTTC. It yields the protein CASSDKNWYQETQYF.

V and J are TRBV28 and TRBJ1-5; 10 bases are shared with TRBD1. The CDR3 covers 14 residues. Germline loops: CDR1 MDHEN, CDR2 SYDVKM. V shed 5 bases and J 6 bases; nucleotides not matched to a gene: 4. The CDR3 sequence is CASSPTGGGQPQHF. Here the CDR3 DNA reads TGTGCCAGCAGTCCGACAGGGGGCGGTCAGCCCCAGCATTTT.

This clonotype was seen repeatedly, ten times or more. V gene TRBV5-1 combines with J gene TRBJ2-7; weak D call: TRBD1 (5 bases). The CDR3 runs 14 residues. V lost 2 bases and J lost 2, with 11 bases in between. From germline, CDR1 is SGHRS and CDR2 YFSETQ. The CDR3 is CASSLGDSTYEQYF. Here the CDR3 DNA reads TGCGCCAGCAGCTTAGGAGACAGCACCTACGAGCAGTACTTC.

This clonotype came up a few times. V and J are TRBV14 and TRBJ1-2; 10 bases agree with TRBD1. J was trimmed by 4 bases and V by 3 bases; bases with no gene match: 5. The CDR3 covers 15 residues. Germline CDR1 is SGHDN and CDR2 is FVKESK. CDR3: CASSHGQGVSYGYTF. The CDR3, as DNA: TGTGCCAGCAGCCATGGACAGGGGGTGTCCTATGGCTACACCTTC.

At least ten counts were recorded for this clonotype. The rearrangement uses TRBV9 and TRBJ1-1, with D perhaps TRBD1 (6 bases). The CDR3 consists of 14 residues. V was trimmed by 0 bases and J by 6 bases, leaving 12 bases between them. Germline CDR1 is SGDLS and CDR2 is YYNGEE. The CDR3 nucleotides are TGTGCCAGCAGCGTAGGGGGGGCCGGGGCTGAAGCTTTCTTT. Translating it yields CASSVGGAGAEAFF.

This clonotype showed up many times. The V gene is TRBV20-1, the J gene TRBJ1-2; 11 bases line up with TRBD1. Germline-derived CDR1 and CDR2 are DFQATT and SNEGSKA (reference sequence). J gave up 7 bases and V 4 bases, and 17 bases lay outside the gene matches. The CDR3 is made up of 17 amino acids. The CDR3 nucleotides read TGCAGTGCTACCAACCGGGACAGGGGGACCCAGCCGGGTGGCTACACCTTC. It specifies CSATNRDRGTQPGGYTF.

This clonotype was seen many times. The rearrangement joins TRBV29-1 to TRBJ2-3; D is ambiguous. This CDR3 spans 13 amino acids. The germline gives CDR1 SQVTM, CDR2 ANQGSEA. Between the trimmed V and J ends, which lost 4 bases and 3 bases, there was a span of 11 bases. The CDR3, as DNA: TGCAGCGTTGTAGGTGTGCAAACAGATACGCAGTATTTT. Translated, it gives CSVVGVQTDTQYF.

This clonotype was observed a handful of times. The chain employs TRBV12-3 or TRBV12-4 and TRBJ1-5; weak D call: TRBD1 (6 bases). V lost 2 bases to trimming and J lost 0 bases, with 20 bases between them. The CDR3 totals 19 residues. The CDR3 loop reads CASSLHNRALFSSNQPQHF. CDR3 sequence (DNA): TGTGCCAGCAGTTTACATAACAGGGCCCTTTTCTCTAGCAATCAGCCCCAGCATTTT.